A single sample gave rise to the 14 T cell receptor beta chains below, sequenced in a study of T cell clonality in common variable immunodeficiency. Assay: immunoSEQ multiplex PCR; the TCRdb copy retains only in-frame clones and omits some. Singletons are absent from the sample, which has about 32,000 clones. The sequencing input was peripheral blood mononuclear cells. These receptor sequences come from a person between 18 and 75 years old in good health.

This clone appeared many times. The sequenced fragment ends 3 residues before the CDR3 boundary, so the rest is inferred from the germline J gene. This rearrangement joins TRBV16 to TRBJ1-3, with 10 bases aligning to TRBD1. Germline V gene sequence: CDR1 KGHSY, CDR2 FQNENV. V gave up 0 bases and J gave up 3 bases; unmatched junction bases: 2. CDR3 length: 16 residues. The CDR3 sequence: CASSQSGQGNGNTIYF. Incomplete CDR3 DNA: TGTGCCAGCAGCCAATCGGGACAGGGGAATGGAAACACC.

This clone came up many times. The CDR3 end falls 3 residues outside the read, so it is completed with the germline J gene. This chain connects TRBV7-4 to TRBJ1-2, with D tentatively TRBD1 (6 bases). CDR1 is SGHVT, CDR2 SQSDAQ, per germline. CDR3 length: 14 amino acids. V lost 5 bases and J lost 4, with 14 bases in between. The CDR3 loop is CASSRGGDIYGYTF. The sequenced part of the CDR3 DNA is TGTGCCAGCAGCCGAGGGGGGGATATCTATGGC.

Details on this clone: The read is 3 residues too short to cover the CDR3 end, so that end is filled in from the germline J gene. The V call is TRBV19, the J call TRBJ1-2; 7 bases are shared with TRBD1. Germline values: CDR1 LNHDA, CDR2 SQIVND (reference sequence). Trimming at V came to 6 bases and at J to 4 bases, leaving 5 bases not matched to a gene. The CDR3 loop spans 13 amino acids. Here the CDR3 reads CASRLGQIYGYTF. CDR3 DNA (partial): TGTGCCAGTAGGCTGGGACAGATCTATGGC.

CDR3 region: CASSDGQGPSEKLFF. CDR3 bases read: TGTGCCAGTAGCGACGGACAGGGTCCGTCGGAAAAA. The chain employs TRBV19 and TRBJ1-4, with 8 positions matching TRBD1. Sequencing ends 3 residues short of the CDR3 end; the germline J gene provides the rest. CDR1 and CDR2 from the germline V gene are LNHDA and SQIVND (reference sequence). V shed 6 bases and J 8 bases; nucleotides not matched to a gene: 11. The CDR3 is 15 amino acids.

Comment on this clone: The CDR3 end is not reached by the read, which stops 3 residues before it; the germline J gene fills it in. The chain has TRBV5-1 and TRBJ2-3, with D tentatively TRBD1 (5 bases). CDR1 SGHRS and CDR2 YFSETQ come from the germline V gene. This CDR3 has 13 amino acids. Trimming cost V 0 bases and J 4 bases, with 6 bases left between them. The DNA read from the CDR3 is TGCGCCAGCAGCTTGGCAGGGTCAGATACG. Amino acid sequence: CASSLAGSDT. The entire CDR3 protein is CASSLAGSDTQYF.

This clone was observed many times. The read ends 3 residues early relative to the CDR3; the germline J gene fills the gap. V is TRBV13 and J is TRBJ2-2; 7 bases match TRBD1. Germline lookup yields CDR1 PRHDT and CDR2 FYEKMQ (reference sequence). The CDR3 is made up of 15 amino acids. Here the CDR3 reads CASSFQPKGANVLFF. The sequenced part of the CDR3 DNA is TGTGCCAGCAGCTTTCAGCCAAAGGGGGCCAACGTG.

This clone showed up many times. The read finishes 3 residues shy of the CDR3 end, and the germline J gene is used to complete it. The genes are TRBV14 and TRBJ2-1; maybe TRBD1 (5 bases). The CDR3 extends over 14 amino acids. CDR1 is SGHDN, CDR2 FVKESK, per germline. V shed 5 bases and J shed 7 bases, with 15 bases lying between them. The CDR3: CASSVIRGLNEQFF. Partial CDR3 DNA: TGTGCCAGCAGCGTTATAAGGGGCTTGAATGAG. Full variable domain (rest looked up from reference TRBV14 and TRBJ2-1): EAGVTQFPSHSVIEKGQTVTLRCDPISGHDNLYWYRRVMGKEIKFLLHFVKESKQDESGMPNNRFLAERTGGTYSTLKVQPAELEDSGVYFCASSVIRGLNEQFFGPGTRLTVL.

This clone was seen repeatedly, ten times or more. The covered CDR3 bases are TGCGCCAGCAGCGCGGGACTCAACAATGAG. This sequence encodes CASSAGLNNE. In full, the CDR3 reads CASSAGLNNEQFF. The V and J genes are TRBV5-1 and TRBJ2-1; TRBD2 is a possible D gene (6 bases). The read comes to an end 3 residues before the CDR3 does, leaving the germline J gene to fill in the end. Germline V gene lookup returns CDR1 SGHRS and CDR2 YFSETQ. This CDR3 region has 13 residues. Trimming shortened V by 4 bases and J by 5 bases, and 10 bases separated the two germline ends. Filled out from reference TRBV5-1 and TRBJ2-1, the complete variable domain reads KAGVTQTPRYLIKTRGQQVTLSCSPISGHRSVSWYQQTPGQGLQFLFEYFSETQRNKGNFPGRFSGRQFSNSRSEMNVSTLELGDSALYLCASSAGLNNEQFFGPGTRLTVL.

This clone was seen at least ten times. The read terminates 3 residues before the CDR3 end, so the remaining end is supplied by the germline J gene. The chain is built from TRBV19 and TRBJ2-1; 10 bases agree with TRBD2. CDR1 and CDR2 from the germline V gene are LNHDA and SQIVND (reference sequence). Unmatched junction bases numbered 7, after V lost 5 bases and J lost 6 bases. This CDR3 is 15 amino acids long. The sequenced part of the CDR3 DNA is TGTGCCAGTAGTCAGCTAGCGGGAGAGGGCAATGAG. It yields the protein CASSQLAGEGNE. The complete CDR3 protein is CASSQLAGEGNEQFF.

This clone was counted ten times or more. The read ends 3 residues early relative to the CDR3; the germline J gene fills the gap. The chain couples TRBV2 to TRBJ1-1; D uncertain. Germline V gives CDR1 SNHLY, CDR2 FYNNEI. The CDR3 runs 13 residues. The germline V and J ends were trimmed by 5 bases and 6 bases, with 13 bases remaining between them. Partial CDR3 DNA: TGTGCCAGCAGTCCCGGGGTATCGCCTGAA. Translated: CASSPGVSPE. The complete CDR3 protein is CASSPGVSPEAFF.

This clone was found many times. The DNA ends 3 residues before the CDR3 does, and the rest of the CDR3 is filled in from the germline J gene. The V and J genes are TRBV5-4 and TRBJ2-7, with D possibly matching TRBD1 (5 bases). Per germline, CDR1 SGHNT and CDR2 YYREEE (reference sequence). The length of the CDR3 is 13 residues. Trimming pared 2 bases from V and 2 bases from J, leaving 8 bases between. The sequenced part of the CDR3 DNA is TGTGCCAGCAGCTTTAGGGGAACCTACGAG. Its translation is CASSFRGTYE. The complete CDR3 reads CASSFRGTYEQYF.

This clone was recorded a few times. The CDR3 is cut off 3 residues early in the read; its end comes from the germline J gene. The genes are TRBV13 and TRBJ2-3; TRBD2 matches 9 bases. The CDR3 is 15 residues long. The V gene end was trimmed by 5 bases and the J gene end by 4 bases; junction bases not matched to a gene: 7. Germline lookup yields CDR1 PRHDT and CDR2 FYEKMQ (reference sequence). CDR3 amino acids: CASSHRAGGPDTQYF. CDR3 DNA, as far as it was read: TGTGCCAGCAGCCATAGGGCGGGAGGGCCAGATACG.

In this sample, this clone turned up many times. The read gets to within 3 residues of the CDR3 end, and the germline J gene fills in the rest. This chain joins TRBV7-6 and TRBJ1-6; TRBD1 is a possible D gene (5 bases). The V gene's germline CDR1 is SGHVS and CDR2 FNYEAQ. The germline V and J ends were trimmed by 5 bases and 8 bases, with 7 bases remaining between them. This CDR3 region has 12 residues. The sequenced part of the CDR3 DNA is TGTGCCAGCAGCCCACAGGATTCACCC. This encodes CASSPQDSP. Given in full, the CDR3 is CASSPQDSPLHF.

The sample holds many counts of this clone. CDR3 amino acids: CASSSGAGGIDTQYF. The sequenced part of the CDR3 DNA is TGCGCCAGCAGCTCCGGGGCAGGGGGCATAGATACG. This chain connects TRBV5-1 to TRBJ2-3; TRBD1 aligns across 8 bases. The read falls 3 residues short of the CDR3 end, and the missing part is taken from the germline J gene. Per the germline V gene, CDR1 is SGHRS and CDR2 is YFSETQ. The CDR3 contains 15 residues. Trimming cost V 3 bases and J 5 bases; bases outside gene matches: 8.